The rows below give T cell receptor beta chains drawn from one sample of a study of cytomegalovirus exposure and HLA in healthy donors. Assay used: immunoSEQ multiplex PCR; TCRdb lists only in-frame clones, some missing. The sample table sets out over 20,000 clones. The sample taken for sequencing was PBMCs. These receptors were obtained from a man aged 60 to 69 in good health and CMV-seropositive. Each CDR3 is given with its conserved first and last residue. A D gene is named only where the DNA matches it firmly. Clone size is stated in some rows and not others, as once, few, many or a class when expanded.

>TRBJ1-2|TRBV30|.|.
CAWSTAGGNGYTF
TGTGCCTGGAGTACCGCCGGAGGGAATGGCTACACCTTC
>TRBJ2-7|TRBV18|TRBD1|.
CASSPEPDRGRYEQYF
TGTGCCAGCTCACCCGAACCGGACAGGGGGCGTTACGAGCAGTACTTC
>TRBJ1-2|TRBV7-8|TRBD1|.
CASSSQGQVNYGYTF
TGTGCCAGCAGCTCCCAGGGACAGGTGAACTATGGCTACACCTTC
>TRBJ1-4|TRBV5-1|.|.
CASSVGQNNEKLFF
TGCGCCAGCAGCGTCGGACAGAATAATGAAAAACTGTTTTTT
>TRBJ2-7|TRBV18|TRBD1|.
CASSFSPGGPSYEQYF
TGTGCCAGCTCATTCTCTCCAGGGGGCCCCTCCTACGAGCAGTACTTC
>TRBJ1-2|TRBV11-2|.|.
CASSLAPRGNYGYTF
TGTGCCAGCAGCTTAGCTCCTAGGGGAAACTATGGCTACACCTTC
>TRBJ2-1|TRBV5-1|TRBD2|.
CASSLSGGLAGVNEQFF
TGCGCCAGCAGCTTGAGTGGGGGACTAGCGGGAGTAAATGAGCAGTTCTTC
>TRBJ2-5|TRBV30|.|.
CAWRRDIQETQYF
TGTGCCTGGAGGCGGGATATTCAAGAGACCCAGTACTTC
>TRBJ1-1|TRBV6-1|TRBD1|.
CASRDRVDTEAFF
TGTGCCAGCAGGGACAGGGTGGACACTGAAGCTTTCTTT
>TRBJ2-7|TRBV25-1|.|.
CASSGSRQSYEQYF
TGTGCCAGCAGTGGAAGTCGACAGAGCTACGAGCAGTACTTC
>TRBJ1-2|TRBV18|.|.
CASSPPGYGYTF
TGTGCCAGCTCACCTCCCGGGTATGGCTACACCTTC
>TRBJ2-1|TRBV15|.|.
CATRIGAAKNEQFF
TGTGCCACCAGGATTGGGGCAGCTAAGAATGAGCAGTTCTTC
>TRBJ2-5|TRBV18|TRBD2|.
CASSPTPGLAMGQETQYF
TGTGCCAGCTCACCCACCCCGGGACTAGCGATGGGCCAAGAGACCCAGTACTTC
>TRBJ2-3|TRBV2|.|.
CASSTSHGVYF
TGTGCCAGCAGTACTAGCCATGGTGTGTATTTT
>TRBJ2-1|TRBV2|.|.
CASSGHHNEQFF
TGTGCCAGCAGTGGACACCACAATGAGCAGTTCTTC
>TRBJ2-4|TRBV7-9|.|.
CASSLIGAVNIQYF
TGTGCCAGCAGCTTAATAGGGGCAGTAAACATTCAGTACTTC
>TRBJ2-2|TRBV5-3|TRBD1|.
CARSLLFGTGGTGELFF
TGTGCCAGAAGCTTGTTATTTGGGACAGGAGGAACCGGGGAGCTGTTTTTT
>TRBJ2-3|TRBV6-6|TRBD2|.
CASSWSGSKNTQYF
TGTGCCAGCAGTTGGAGCGGGAGTAAAAATACGCAGTATTTT
>TRBJ2-5|TRBV6-1|.|.
CASSEARWAVAETQYF
TGTGCCAGCAGTGAAGCTAGGTGGGCTGTCGCGGAGACCCAGTACTTC
>TRBJ1-2|TRBV30|TRBD1|.
CAWSHDRGYGYTF
TGTGCCTGGAGCCACGACAGGGGCTATGGCTACACCTTC
>TRBJ1-2|TRBV18|.|.
CASSLTAQGVDGYTF
TGTGCCAGCTCCCTGACGGCCCAGGGCGTAGATGGCTACACCTTC
>TRBJ2-2|TRBV6-6|.|.
CASSYGRNTGELFF
TGTGCCAGCAGTTACGGGAGGAACACCGGGGAGCTGTTTTTT
>TRBJ1-5|TRBV19|.|.
CASSSTGPLYSNQPQHF
TGTGCCAGTAGTTCAACAGGACCCCTTTATAGCAATCAGCCCCAGCATTTT
>TRBJ2-5|TRBV6-6|TRBD2|.
CASSYLWGGQETQYF
TGTGCCAGCAGTTACCTCTGGGGAGGGCAAGAGACCCAGTACTTC
>TRBJ2-3|TRBV6-1|TRBD2|.
CASTEGGPDTQYF
TGTGCCAGCACGGAGGGAGGGCCAGATACGCAGTATTTT
>TRBJ2-3|TRBV19|TRBD2|.
CASSFPPSGASTDTQYF
TGTGCCAGTAGTTTTCCGCCTAGCGGTGCTAGCACAGATACGCAGTATTTT
>TRBJ2-3|TRBV7-9|.|.
CASSPSSDTQYF
TGTGCCAGCAGCCCGTCCTCCGATACGCAGTATTTT
>TRBJ2-1|TRBV4-2|.|medium-sized
CASSQDPSSDNEQFF
TGTGCCAGCAGCCAAGATCCTAGTTCCGACAATGAGCAGTTCTTC
>TRBJ1-5|TRBV19|.|medium-sized
CASSRRDNQPQHF
TGTGCCAGTAGTCGGAGGGACAATCAGCCCCAGCATTTT
>TRBJ1-5|TRBV6-5|.|.
CASSYGGYQPQHF
TGTGCCAGCAGTTATGGGGGGTACCAGCCCCAGCATTTT
>TRBJ2-4|TRBV19|.|.
CANRRSSYIQYF
TGTGCCAACCGGAGAAGTTCGTACATTCAGTACTTC